A selection of T cell receptor beta chains follows, all from one sample in a study of response to subunit inactivated influenza vaccine. TCRdb passed the RT-PCR reads through MiXCR, listing each CDR3 protein once. The sample includes under 200,000 distinct CDR3 sequences, 9.5% to 12% of them seen just once. The sequencing here drew on CD8+ T cells sorted from PBMCs, taken around 25 months after vaccination. The receptors were gathered from a man between 50 and 69 years old who received an inactivated influenza vaccine. Each CDR3 is given with its conserved first and last residue. The D gene is left open where the match is weak. Rows give clone size only sometimes, using once, few, many, or a class for an expanded clone.

DNA: TGTGCCAGCAGTTTTGGCAATTCACCCCTCCACTTT
CDR3: CASSFGNSPLHF
J: TRBJ1-6
V: TRBV12-3/TRBV12-4
D: -
size: -

DNA: TGTGCCAGCAGCTTAGAAGGGGCAGCGAACACCGGGGAGCTGTTTTTT
CDR3: CASSLEGAANTGELFF
J: TRBJ2-2
V: TRBV7-2
D: -
size: -

DNA: TGTGCCAGCAACCGAAATTCCGCCGAGCAGTACTTC
CDR3: CASNRNSAEQYF
J: TRBJ2-7
V: TRBV28
D: -
size: many

DNA: TGTGCCAGCCGTTTTCACGCCTTTACCAACAATGAGCAGTTCTTC
CDR3: CASRFHAFTNNEQFF
J: TRBJ2-1
V: TRBV12-3/TRBV12-4
D: -
size: once

DNA: TGTGCCAGCAGCAAACAGGCGTCTTGTACCTACGAGCAGTACTTC
CDR3: CASSKQASCTYEQYF
J: TRBJ2-7
V: TRBV3-1
D: -
size: -

DNA: TGTGCCAGCAGTTCTATCGGGATCTACAATGAGCAGTTCTTC
CDR3: CASSSIGIYNEQFF
J: TRBJ2-1
V: TRBV27
D: -
size: -

DNA: TGTGCCGCAGCAATGACCCAGTTCCAAGAGACCCAGTACTTC
CDR3: CAAAMTQFQETQYF
J: TRBJ2-5
V: TRBV10-3
D: -
size: many

DNA: TGTGCCAGCAGCTGGGGGCAGGACACCGGGGAGCTGTTTTTT
CDR3: CASSWGQDTGELFF
J: TRBJ2-2
V: TRBV2
D: -
size: -

DNA: TGTGCCAGCAGCGCGGGAGAAGGGGGCCGAAGCTCCTACGAGCAGTACTTC
CDR3: CASSAGEGGRSSYEQYF
J: TRBJ2-7
V: TRBV9
D: -
size: few

DNA: TGTGCCAGCAGTTTTCGGGGAGCAATAACGGCAGATACGCAGTATTTT
CDR3: CASSFRGAITADTQYF
J: TRBJ2-3
V: TRBV27
D: -
size: few

DNA: TGTGCCAGCAGCTTAGACGGGGCGGCTTCGATAAGCTCCTACAATGAGCAGTTCTTC
CDR3: CASSLDGAASISSYNEQFF
J: TRBJ2-1
V: TRBV11-2
D: -
size: -

DNA: TGTGCCAGCAGGGAAGGGGACGAGCAGTACTTC
CDR3: CASREGDEQYF
J: TRBJ2-7
V: TRBV4-2
D: -
size: many

DNA: TGTGCCAGCAGTTACTCGAAGGACATCGGAACGGGTGAGCAGTTCTTC
CDR3: CASSYSKDIGTGEQFF
J: TRBJ2-1
V: TRBV6-5
D: -
size: -

DNA: TGTGCCAGCAGCGTAGATTCGGGGAACACTGAAGCTTTCTTT
CDR3: CASSVDSGNTEAFF
J: TRBJ1-1
V: TRBV9
D: -
size: -

DNA: TGTGCCAGCAGCCTGGGTTTTGCCTACAATGAGCAGTTCTTC
CDR3: CASSLGFAYNEQFF
J: TRBJ2-1
V: TRBV7-2
D: -
size: few

DNA: TGCAGTGCTAGCCTTAGTGATGAGCAGTTCTTC
CDR3: CSASLSDEQFF
J: TRBJ2-1
V: TRBV20-1
D: -
size: few

DNA: TGTGCCAGCAGCTTAGTTCGGCTGGGGGAGCTGTTTTTT
CDR3: CASSLVRLGELFF
J: TRBJ2-2
V: TRBV7-8
D: -
size: many

DNA: TGTGCCAGCAGCCAGGCCAACAGGGAGGGTTTTGAGGCTGAAGCTTTCTTT
CDR3: CASSQANREGFEAEAFF
J: TRBJ1-1
V: TRBV4-2
D: -
size: -

DNA: TGCAGTGCCCGTGGGACAGCGAACACTGAAGCTTTCTTT
CDR3: CSARGTANTEAFF
J: TRBJ1-1
V: TRBV20-1
D: TRBD1
size: -

DNA: TGTGCCAGCAGCGATCAGGGACGGAACTACAATGAGCAGTTCTTC
CDR3: CASSDQGRNYNEQFF
J: TRBJ2-1
V: TRBV5-6
D: -
size: -

DNA: TGTGCCAGCAGTTTAGGTCCGAGGGGGAACACTGAAGCTTTCTTT
CDR3: CASSLGPRGNTEAFF
J: TRBJ1-1
V: TRBV27
D: -
size: -

DNA: TGCAGCGCAGGACTAGCGGGAGGGTCCTACGAGCAGTACTTC
CDR3: CSAGLAGGSYEQYF
J: TRBJ2-7
V: TRBV29-1
D: TRBD2
size: -

DNA: TGTGCCAGTCAAACGAGTATACTCCCTATAGGGACCCAGTACTTC
CDR3: CASQTSILPIGTQYF
J: TRBJ2-5
V: TRBV6-2/TRBV6-3
D: -
size: -

DNA: TGTGCCAGCTCCCCGTCGCAGTCTTCCTCCTACGAGCAGTACTTC
CDR3: CASSPSQSSSYEQYF
J: TRBJ2-7
V: TRBV12-3/TRBV12-4
D: -
size: few

DNA: TGCGCCAGCAGCCAAGAAGGTCCAGGGGTCCTCTCTGGGGCCAACGTCCTGACTTTC
CDR3: CASSQEGPGVLSGANVLTF
J: TRBJ2-6
V: TRBV4-1
D: -
size: few

DNA: TGTGCCAGTGCGTGGGAGCGGAACAATGAGCAGTTCTTC
CDR3: CASAWERNNEQFF
J: TRBJ2-1
V: TRBV2
D: -
size: many

DNA: TGTGCCACCAGCAGAGATGGGCCTAGCGGGGCCAGTGGAACCGGGGAGCTGTTTTTT
CDR3: CATSRDGPSGASGTGELFF
J: TRBJ2-2
V: TRBV15
D: TRBD2
size: -

DNA: TGTGCCAGCAGCTTGGACGGGACTTTTGTTTCCTACGAGCAGTACTTC
CDR3: CASSLDGTFVSYEQYF
J: TRBJ2-7
V: TRBV5-6
D: -
size: few

DNA: TGCAGCGTTGAAGGCGGGACCGCGCAAGAGACCCAGTACTTC
CDR3: CSVEGGTAQETQYF
J: TRBJ2-5
V: TRBV29-1
D: -
size: many

DNA: TGTGCCAGCAGCTTAGAGGTTGCAACTAATGAAAAACTGTTTTTT
CDR3: CASSLEVATNEKLFF
J: TRBJ1-4
V: TRBV7-9
D: -
size: -

DNA: TGCAGTGCTAGAGATTATTCGGTGAAAACCTACGAGCAGTACTTC
CDR3: CSARDYSVKTYEQYF
J: TRBJ2-7
V: TRBV20-1
D: -
size: few

DNA: TGTGCCAGCAGCCATCCTTTCGGCTACGAGCAGTACTTC
CDR3: CASSHPFGYEQYF
J: TRBJ2-7
V: TRBV7-9
D: -
size: -

DNA: TGTGCCAGCAGCTTAATTGCGGGGGTGAGAGATACGCAGTATTTT
CDR3: CASSLIAGVRDTQYF
J: TRBJ2-3
V: TRBV7-8
D: TRBD2
size: -

DNA: TGTGCCAGCAACCCCGGGGGGGCTGTCACTGAAGCTTTCTTT
CDR3: CASNPGGAVTEAFF
J: TRBJ1-1
V: TRBV19
D: -
size: -

DNA: TGTGCCAGCACCGATGTCGGGGGCACCACAGATACGCAGTATTTT
CDR3: CASTDVGGTTDTQYF
J: TRBJ2-3
V: TRBV28
D: -
size: few

DNA: TGTGCCAGCAGCAAACCCGGACTAGCGGATCCCACAGATACGCAGTATTTT
CDR3: CASSKPGLADPTDTQYF
J: TRBJ2-3
V: TRBV21-1
D: -
size: -

DNA: TGTGCCTGGAGTCCCGGACTACCCGGGGAGCTGTTTTTT
CDR3: CAWSPGLPGELFF
J: TRBJ2-2
V: TRBV30
D: -
size: -